The source of this TCR beta chain is a study of radiotherapy plus CTLA-4 blockade in lung cancer. General study findings and limits: Reported findings show early blood T cell clone dynamics, with interferon-beta, best predicted response. Expansion of tumor-derived TCR clones was observed in blood after radiotherapy plus ipilimumab.

TCRdb's table, derived via immunoSEQ multiplex PCR, lists solely in-frame clones and lacks some. The sample lists approximately 78,000 clones, about 80% occurring once. About this clone itself: Its antigen is as yet unknown.

V was clipped by 7 bases and J by 3 bases; unmatched bases: 8. This CDR3 has 14 amino acids. The germline V gene has CDR1 MRHNA and CDR2 SNTAGT. The origin of this receptor is a human donor with non-small cell lung cancer who had a complete response to radiotherapy plus ipilimumab. The sequencing here drew on peripheral blood, taken from a patient treated with radiotherapy plus ipilimumab. The chain uses TRBV6-4 and TRBJ1-2; 7 bases match TRBD1. In DNA form, the CDR3 reads TGTGCCAGCACCCAGGACAGGTCGGACTATGGCTACACCTTC. Its translation: CASTQDRSDYGYTF.